The 20 T cell receptor beta chains listed next were all sequenced from one sample in a study of cytotoxic CD8 clonotypes in ibrutinib-treated CLL. Some clones are missing from TCRdb's copy, which holds only in-frame ones; the method was immunoSEQ multiplex PCR. The sample comprises roughly 45,000 clones, over 50% of which are singletons, and about 22% rests with the top ten. Sequenced material: PBMCs, taken after 24 months of ibrutinib treatment. These receptors all stem from a human donor with chronic lymphocytic leukemia.

The chain is built from TRBV5-1 and TRBJ2-1, with D hard to call. Germline CDR1 is SGHRS and CDR2 is YFSETQ. The length of the CDR3 is 16 residues. V dropped 3 bases and J dropped 9 bases, with 22 bases sitting between them. The CDR3 DNA sequence: TGCGCCAGCAGCTGCACCGTCGAGAAGGGATGCGTTGAGCAGTTCTTC. Protein product: CASSCTVEKGCVEQFF. The full variable domain, completed using reference TRBV5-1 and TRBJ2-1, is KAGVTQTPRYLIKTRGQQVTLSCSPISGHRSVSWYQQTPGQGLQFLFEYFSETQRNKGNFPGRFSGRQFSNSRSEMNVSTLELGDSALYLCASSCTVEKGCVEQFFGPGTRLTVL.

This chain uses TRBV18 with TRBJ2-7; weak D call: TRBD1 (5 bases). The germline V gene encodes CDR1 KGHSH and CDR2 LQKENI. Trimming left V 2 bases short and J 5 bases short, with 13 bases between. This CDR3 has 14 amino acids. The CDR3 loop reads CASSPGQGPHEQYF. CDR3 DNA: TGTGCCAGCTCACCAGGGCAGGGTCCCCACGAGCAGTACTTC.

Points on this clone: This sequence may be a read error, since a much larger clone differs from it by one base. The chain employs TRBV5-8 and TRBJ1-5, with a possible D match to TRBD1 (6 bases). Germline CDR1 SGHTS, CDR2 YDEGEE. Trimming cost V 0 bases and J 5 bases, with 6 bases left between them. There are 13 residues in the CDR3. The CDR3 region has the DNA TGTGCCAGCAGCTTGGACAGGGATCAGCCCCAGCATTTT. Residues: CASSLDRDQPQHF.

This clone was seen a few times. The rearrangement links TRBV7-9 to TRBJ1-1; unclear D gene. The V end lost 1 base, the J end lost 4 bases, and 4 bases lay between the germline ends. CDR1 SEHNR and CDR2 FQNEAQ come from the germline V gene (reference sequence). The CDR3 runs to 12 residues. CDR3 DNA: TGTGCCAGCAGCTTAGTACTCACTGAAGCTTTCTTT. This codes for CASSLVLTEAFF.

In the case of this clone: Germline is not matched at one junction end, which may reflect a read error. The CDR3 sequence is CASRLSSGSYEQYF. CDR3 bases: TGTGCCAGCAGGTTATCTTCAGGGTCCTACGAGCAGTACTTC. The V call is TRBV27, the J call TRBJ2-7; D possibly corresponds to TRBD1 (5 bases). The germline CDR1 and CDR2 sequences are MNHEY and SMNVEV (reference sequence). This CDR3 spans 14 amino acids.

The chain links TRBV2 to TRBJ1-6; D gene ambiguous. The germline gives CDR1 SNHLY, CDR2 FYNNEI. V gave up 2 bases and J gave up 13 bases, with 12 bases separating them. The length of the CDR3 is 13 residues. CDR3 loop: CASSESPGDPLHF. The CDR3 DNA sequence: TGTGCCAGCAGTGAATCCCCGGGAGACCCCCTCCACTTT.

The chain recombines TRBV29-1 with TRBJ2-7; the match to TRBD1 covers 10 bases. The V and J ends lost 4 bases and 2 bases, in that order; junction bases with no gene match: 2. Germline V gene sequence: CDR1 SQVTM, CDR2 ANQGSEA. The CDR3 consists of 13 residues. CDR3 in DNA: TGCAGCGTTGGACAGGGGGCGCCCTACGAGCAGTACTTC. This encodes CSVGQGAPYEQYF.

This clone has a count of ten or more. The chain employs TRBV18 and TRBJ1-6; unclear D gene. Germline loops: CDR1 KGHSH, CDR2 LQKENI. The length of the CDR3 is 16 residues. Trimming removed 0 bases from V and 6 bases from J, with 12 bases in between. This CDR3 is CASSPPSRAPNSPLHF. The DNA of the CDR3 is TGTGCCAGCTCACCACCTTCGAGGGCCCCTAATTCACCCCTCCACTTT.

The V call is TRBV21-1, the J call TRBJ1-5; TRBD1 is taken as the D call from the table, unchecked against the DNA. TRBV21-1 is recorded as a pseudogene. The CDR3 consists of 19 residues. CDR3: CASSNWGTPGQGTNQPQHF. The CDR3 coding sequence is TGTGCCAGCAGCAACTGGGGGACACCGGGACAGGGGACTAATCAGCCCCAGCATTTT.

The chain carries TRBV18 and TRBJ2-7; no clear D gene. Trimming stripped 3 bases from V and 2 bases from J, with 14 bases between. The CDR3 runs 15 residues. Germline loops: CDR1 KGHSH, CDR2 LQKENI. The chain's CDR3 is CASSPTWDPTYEQYF. The CDR3 coding sequence is TGTGCCAGCTCACCCACGTGGGATCCTACCTACGAGCAGTACTTC.

The chain links TRBV18 to TRBJ1-5; D remains unclear. This CDR3 spans 13 amino acids. Germline CDR1 and CDR2: KGHSH and LQKENI. Deletions cut 3 bases from V and 7 bases from J, with 10 bases between. CDR3 bases: TGTGCCAGCTCACCGGGCTCGCGGCAGCCCCAGCATTTT. This encodes CASSPGSRQPQHF.

This clone was observed a handful of times. This rearrangement joins TRBV7-3 to TRBJ2-1, with 7 bases aligning to TRBD2. Germline lookup yields CDR1 SGHTA and CDR2 FQGTGA. The CDR3 covers 13 residues. The V segment lost 5 bases and the J segment 9 bases; nucleotides outside the gene matches: 7. CDR3 amino acids: CASSAGLDVEQFF. CDR3 DNA: TGTGCCAGCAGCGCTGGACTAGACGTTGAGCAGTTCTTC.

The chain recombines TRBV6-1 with TRBJ1-1; D might be TRBD1 (6 bases). The CDR3 has 10 amino acids. V lost 7 bases and J 8 bases, leaving 8 bases between the germline ends. Germline assignment: CDR1 MNHNS and CDR2 SASEGT. The CDR3 is CASTDREAFF. The CDR3 DNA sequence: TGTGCCAGCACCGACAGGGAAGCTTTCTTT.

The chain recombines TRBV7-9 with TRBJ1-5; 8 bases agree with TRBD1. CDR1 SEHNR and CDR2 FQNEAQ come from the germline V gene (reference sequence). CDR3 length: 15 amino acids. The junction had 8 bases not matched to a gene; V was cut back by 5 bases and J by 5 bases. The CDR3 loop is CASSSGQGWYQPQHF. In nucleotides, the CDR3 is TGTGCCAGCAGCAGCGGACAGGGTTGGTATCAGCCCCAGCATTTT.

The rearrangement joins TRBV6-1 to TRBJ2-7; TRBD2 matches at 8 bases. The CDR3 length is 13 residues. The ends lost 7 bases at V and 5 bases at J; junction bases unmatched: 7. The germline gives CDR1 MNHNS, CDR2 SASEGT. The chain's CDR3 is CASMTGRGHEQYF. CDR3 in DNA: TGTGCCAGCATGACCGGGAGGGGCCACGAGCAGTACTTC.

The count of this clone is one. The chain employs TRBV4-1 and TRBJ2-3, with 11 bases that match TRBD2. CDR3 length equals 18 residues. The germline CDR1 and CDR2 sequences are MGHRA and YSYEKL. V shed 4 bases and J 1 base; nucleotides not matched to a gene: 10. CDR3 DNA sequence: TGCGCCAGCAGCCTATACAGTATACTAGCGGGAGGCACAGATACGCAGTATTTT. It specifies CASSLYSILAGGTDTQYF.

The genes are TRBV5-1 and TRBJ2-5; TRBD1 or TRBD2 may be the D gene (5 bases each). Trimming shortened V by 4 bases and J by 3 bases, and 13 bases separated the two germline ends. This CDR3 is 14 amino acids long. Germline V gives CDR1 SGHRS, CDR2 YFSETQ. The CDR3 DNA follows: TGCGCCAGCAGCCCGTCGGGGCCAGAAGAGACCCAGTACTTC. Translation gives CASSPSGPEETQYF.

The rearrangement joins TRBV5-1 to TRBJ2-7; weak D call: TRBD2 (5 bases). From germline, CDR1 is SGHRS and CDR2 YFSETQ. This CDR3 has 14 amino acids. With 0 bases removed from V and 2 bases from J, the gap between germline ends came to 9 bases. The CDR3 is CASSLAGVAYEQYF. CDR3 nucleotides: TGCGCCAGCAGCTTGGCCGGGGTTGCCTACGAGCAGTACTTC.

V gene TRBV12-5 combines with J gene TRBJ2-2; 8 nucleotides align to TRBD1. The germline CDR1 and CDR2 sequences are LGHNT and FRNRAP. CDR3 length: 16 amino acids. V shed 4 bases, J shed 7 bases, and the junction held 11 bases outside the gene matches. CDR3 nucleotides: TGTGCTAGTGGTTCGCCGAGGGCAGGGGGCCACGGGGAGCTGTTTTTT. Translated: CASGSPRAGGHGELFF.

The V gene is TRBV13, the J gene TRBJ1-6; TRBD1 is a possible D gene (5 bases). The germline V and J ends were trimmed by 3 bases and 6 bases, with 15 bases remaining between them. Looked up from germline, CDR1 is PRHDT and CDR2 is FYEKMQ (reference sequence). The CDR3 has 16 amino acids. The CDR3 is CASSFYTGRSNSPLHF. DNA for the CDR3: TGTGCCAGCAGCTTCTACACGGGACGGAGTAATTCACCCCTCCACTTT.